This T cell receptor beta chain was recorded in a study of control samples from healthy donors and cancer patients. Germline-derived CDR1 and CDR2 are SGHVS and FNYEAQ. The CDR3 is 13 amino acids. The V end was cut by 6 bases, the J end by 8 bases, with 16 bases between. Data came from immunoSEQ multiplex PCR; TCRdb stores just in-frame clones and leaves some out. The data contain approximately 160,000 clones, just over 90% of them singletons. The chain recombines TRBV7-6 with TRBJ1-1, with D possibly TRBD1 on 6 matching bases. The sequenced sample was blood. This receptor was obtained from a woman between 55 and 75 years old in good health. For the CDR3, the DNA is TGTGCCAGCAGTGGGGGGGGCACTTTCGAAGCTTTCTTT. Protein: CASSGGGTFEAFF.